This is a list of T cell receptor beta chains from one sample in a study of T cells in Graves' hyperthyroidism and ophthalmopathy. Using its own MiXCR run on the multiplex PCR reads, TCRdb lists one record per CDR3 protein. The sample records hundreds of thousands of distinct CDR3 sequences, 45% being singletons. The sample consisted of peripheral blood or thyroid tissue (not recorded which). Receptor source: an adult man with Graves' disease, either hyperthyroidism or ophthalmopathy (not recorded which). Each CDR3 is given with its conserved first and last residue. The order of the fields is CDR3 protein, CDR3 DNA, CDR3 length, V gene, clone size, J gene, D gene. A D gene is named only where the DNA matches it firmly. Clone size is given for some rows only: seen once, a few or many times, or a class if the clone is expanded.

CASSLMTGDQPQHF TGTGCCAGCAGTCTTATGACGGGGGATCAGCCCCAGCATTTT 14 TRBV7-2 few TRBJ1-5 NA
CASSLTAGNTIYF TGTGCCAGCAGCTTAACGGCAGGAAACACCATATATTTT 13 TRBV7-3 many TRBJ1-3 NA
CASSKQGRKETQYF TGTGCCAGCAGTAAACAGGGGAGAAAGGAGACCCAGTACTTC 14 TRBV7-8 many TRBJ2-5 TRBD1
CASSSSTGSEETQYF TGTGCCAGCAGCTCCTCGACAGGGTCGGAAGAGACCCAGTACTTC 15 TRBV11-2 NA TRBJ2-5 TRBD1
CASSLVAGGRYF TGTGCCAGCAGCTTAGTAGCGGGAGGGCGGTACTTC 12 TRBV11-2 NA TRBJ2-7 TRBD2
CASTISGTGELFF TGTGCCAGCACCATCAGTGGGACCGGGGAGCTGTTTTTT 13 TRBV7-9 NA TRBJ2-2 NA
CSASGSDRGTNEQYF TGCAGTGCGAGCGGCTCGGACAGGGGGACCAACGAGCAGTACTTC 15 TRBV20-1 NA TRBJ2-7 TRBD1
CASSEVRGENSPLHF TGTGCCAGCAGTGAAGTACGGGGTGAGAATTCACCCCTCCACTTT 15 TRBV25-1 NA TRBJ1-6 NA
CASSLGTSYYEQYF TGTGCCAGCAGCTTAGGGACTAGCTACTACGAGCAGTACTTC 14 TRBV7-8 many TRBJ2-7 TRBD2
CASSWGITGPWDEQYF TGTGCCAGCAGTTGGGGGATTACAGGGCCCTGGGACGAGCAGTACTTC 16 TRBV12-3/TRBV12-4 few TRBJ2-7 NA
CASSLSTGASSPLHF TGTGCCAGCAGTTTATCCACAGGAGCAAGTTCACCCCTCCACTTT 15 TRBV12-3/TRBV12-4 many TRBJ1-6 NA
CSVGTGGSGNTIYF TGCAGCGTTGGGACAGGGGGCTCTGGAAACACCATATATTTT 14 TRBV29-1 many TRBJ1-3 TRBD1
CSASYRSSYEQYF TGCAGTGCTAGCTACAGGTCTTCCTACGAGCAGTACTTC 13 TRBV20-1 few TRBJ2-7 NA
CASRMAVGAFF TGTGCCAGCAGGATGGCGGTCGGAGCTTTCTTT 11 TRBV7-6 NA TRBJ1-1 NA
CASSLGSALSGELFF TGCGCCAGCAGCTTAGGTAGCGCGCTATCCGGGGAGCTGTTTTTT 15 TRBV5-1 NA TRBJ2-2 NA
CAIRGILGLNSPLHF TGTGCCATCAGGGGGATACTTGGGCTTAATTCACCCCTCCACTTT 15 TRBV10-3 NA TRBJ1-6 NA
CASSLSVAAGELFF TGTGCCAGCAGTTTATCTGTCGCAGCGGGGGAGCTGTTTTTT 14 TRBV9 NA TRBJ2-2 NA
CASRKQGASSGNTIYF TGTGCCAGCAGAAAGCAGGGGGCGAGCTCTGGAAACACCATATATTTT 16 TRBV2 NA TRBJ1-3 TRBD1
CASSFRDRSNEKLFF TGTGCCAGCAGCTTCCGGGACAGAAGTAATGAAAAACTGTTTTTT 15 TRBV7-9 NA TRBJ1-4 TRBD1
CASSVGRENYGYTF TGTGCCAGCAGCGTCGGCAGGGAGAACTATGGCTACACCTTC 14 TRBV9 many TRBJ1-2 NA
CASGLAGTGPYGYTF TGTGCTAGTGGTTTGGCCGGGACAGGGCCCTATGGCTACACCTTC 15 TRBV12-5 NA TRBJ1-2 TRBD1
CSVYGLAGGKNTGELFF TGCAGCGTTTATGGACTAGCGGGAGGGAAGAACACCGGGGAGCTGTTTTTT 17 TRBV29-1 few TRBJ2-2 TRBD2
CASSLAGGHGELFF TGCGCCAGCTCGCTAGCGGGGGGTCACGGGGAGCTGTTTTTT 14 TRBV10-2 NA TRBJ2-2 TRBD2
CASSEPSTGIYEQYF TGTGCCAGCAGTGAACCGTCGACAGGGATCTACGAGCAGTACTTC 15 TRBV10-2 few TRBJ2-7 TRBD1
CASSHRAGQPQHF TGTGCCAGCAGCCACAGGGCGGGTCAGCCCCAGCATTTT 13 TRBV2 many TRBJ1-5 NA
CASTISPPAVLGNSPLHF TGTGCCAGTACCATATCCCCCCCGGCAGTGCTTGGAAATTCACCCCTCCACTTT 18 TRBV19 NA TRBJ1-6 NA
CASSRLQGKSEAFF TGTGCCAGTAGTAGGCTACAGGGGAAGTCTGAAGCTTTCTTT 14 TRBV19 NA TRBJ1-1 TRBD1
CASSSGLTSGANVLTF TGCGCCAGCAGCTCCGGACTGACCTCTGGGGCCAACGTCCTGACTTTC 16 TRBV5-1 NA TRBJ2-6 NA
CASSYQGRDQPQHF TGTGCCAGCAGTTACCAGGGGCGCGATCAGCCCCAGCATTTT 14 TRBV2 few TRBJ1-5 NA
CASSPELRGPNTEALF TGTGCCAGCAGCCCCGAATTGAGGGGGCCTAACACTGAAGCTCTCTTT 16 TRBV4-2 NA TRBJ1-1 TRBD1
CASSQQLQETEAFF TGTGCCAGCAGCCAACAACTCCAGGAGACTGAAGCTTTCTTT 14 TRBV12-3/TRBV12-4 NA TRBJ1-1 NA
CSVGEDRDGYTF TGCAGCGTTGGGGAGGACAGGGACGGCTACACCTTC 12 TRBV29-1 NA TRBJ1-2 TRBD1
CASSESRSFNQPQHF TGTGCCAGCAGTGAAAGCAGGAGTTTCAATCAGCCCCAGCATTTT 15 TRBV10-3 NA TRBJ1-5 NA
CASLRTPANYGYTF TGTGCCAGCCTCAGGACACCGGCTAACTATGGCTACACCTTC 14 TRBV19 NA TRBJ1-2 NA
CASSEPSSSTSGAYEQYF TGCGCCAGCAGTGAGCCTAGCAGCTCCACTAGCGGGGCCTACGAGCAGTACTTC 18 TRBV10-2 NA TRBJ2-7 TRBD2
CSARGGQGPYEQYF TGCAGTGCTAGAGGGGGACAGGGACCCTACGAGCAGTACTTC 14 TRBV20-1 few TRBJ2-7 TRBD1
CASSMGQAGTEAFF TGTGCCAGCAGCATGGGACAGGCGGGTACTGAAGCTTTCTTT 14 TRBV11-2 NA TRBJ1-1 TRBD1